Listed here are 20 T cell receptor beta chains from one sample, sequenced in a study of shared clonotypes between healthy human individuals. Naive CD8 populations comprised CD45RO-negative cells positively selected for CCR7, excluding terminally differentiated effector memory CD45RA+ cells. Generated by immunoSEQ multiplex PCR, the TCRdb table keeps only in-frame clones and is missing some. The table has roughly 2,000,000 clones, just under 95% seen once. Sequenced: naive CD8+ T cells from PBMCs. The receptor set was obtained from a young man in good health. Some clones in this sample may be carry-over from other donors' samples.

V and J are TRBV10-3 and TRBJ2-7, with 8 bases matching TRBD1. Germline V gene sequence: CDR1 ENHRY, CDR2 SYGVKD. The CDR3 is 12 residues long. V shed 9 bases and J 3 bases; nucleotides not matched to a gene: 4. The CDR3 DNA sequence: TGTGCCATGTCAGGGGGCAACTACGAGCAGTACTTC. Translation gives CAMSGGNYEQYF.

Notes on this clone: Distinct nucleotide sequences in the sample also encode this CDR3. The V and J genes are TRBV7-8 and TRBJ1-2; no clear D gene. The CDR3 is made up of 13 amino acids. Germline loops: CDR1 SGHVS, CDR2 FQNEAQ. V was clipped by 4 bases and J by 5 bases, with 11 bases between them. The chain's CDR3 is CASSSQEFYGYTF. The CDR3 DNA reads as TGTGCCAGCAGCTCCCAGGAGTTTTATGGCTACACCTTC.

This clone was picked up a small number of times. The J gene is TRBJ1-1, the V gene TRBV30, with D possibly matching TRBD1 (5 bases). The CDR3 sequence is 14 residues long. Looked up from germline, CDR1 is GTSNPN and CDR2 is SVGIG (reference sequence). The V gene lost 2 bases and the J gene lost 3 bases, with 13 bases spanning the gap. DNA of the CDR3: TGTGCCTGGAGTAGCACAGTGGGGGACACTGAAGCTTTCTTT. This encodes CAWSSTVGDTEAFF.

This chain joins TRBV7-9 and TRBJ1-1; D gene unclear. CDR1 is SEHNR and CDR2 is FQNEAQ in the germline V gene (reference sequence). Trimming stripped 4 bases from V and 6 bases from J, with 9 bases between. The CDR3 loop spans 12 amino acids. The DNA of the CDR3 is TGTGCCAGCAGCTCCGATCCTTCTGAAGCTTTCTTT. Its translation: CASSSDPSEAFF.

CDR3 nucleotide sequence: TGTGCCAGCTCACCCGACAGGGAGGCTCCATATAGCAATCAGCCCCAGCATTTT. Translating it yields CASSPDREAPYSNQPQHF. V usage is TRBV18 and J usage is TRBJ1-5, with 7 bases identical to TRBD1. CDR1 and CDR2 from the germline V gene are KGHSH and LQKENI. The CDR3 has 18 amino acids. Unmatched junction bases numbered 11, after V lost 3 bases and J lost 0 bases.

As for this clone: The identical CDR3 is also encoded by other nucleotide sequences in the sample. This chain joins TRBV5-1 and TRBJ2-7, with 12 bases matching TRBD2. The CDR3 sequence is 15 residues long. V dropped 0 bases and J dropped 2; count of bases not matched to a gene: 0. Per the germline V gene, CDR1 is SGHRS and CDR2 is YFSETQ. The CDR3 DNA reads as TGCGCCAGCAGCTTGGGACTAGCGGGAGCCTACGAGCAGTACTTC. Protein product: CASSLGLAGAYEQYF.

The genes are TRBV9 and TRBJ1-1; no firm D call. The V end was cut by 4 bases, the J end by 1 base, with 14 bases between. There are 15 residues in the CDR3. Looked up from germline, CDR1 is SGDLS and CDR2 is YYNGEE. The CDR3 sequence: CASSPVSTGNTEAFF. In DNA form, the CDR3 reads TGTGCCAGCAGCCCCGTTTCAACGGGGAACACTGAAGCTTTCTTT.

V usage is TRBV29-1 and J usage is TRBJ1-2; no reliable D call. V was cut by 6 bases and J by 3 bases, with 20 bases left in between. The length of the CDR3 is 15 residues. The V gene's germline CDR1 is SQVTM and CDR2 ANQGSEA. The CDR3 region has the DNA TGCAGCGTATCTCCGGCCCTCGGGTGGGACTATGGCTACACCTTC. It encodes CSVSPALGWDYGYTF.

The J gene is TRBJ2-2, the V gene TRBV19; a possible D gene is TRBD1 (5 bases). In germline, CDR1 is LNHDA, CDR2 SQIVND (reference sequence). V was pared by 3 bases and J by 6 bases, with 17 bases between. This CDR3 spans 16 amino acids. CDR3 in amino acids: CASSMVAGLYPGELFF. CDR3 DNA: TGTGCCAGTAGTATGGTGGCAGGGCTTTATCCCGGGGAGCTGTTTTTT.

The chain joins TRBV10-3 to TRBJ1-1; D is unresolved. Trimming cost V 10 bases and J 2 bases, with 8 bases left between them. CDR3 length: 11 amino acids. Germline values: CDR1 ENHRY, CDR2 SYGVKD. CDR3: CASGENTEAFF. CDR3 nucleotide sequence: TGTGCCAGCGGAGAAAACACTGAAGCTTTCTTT.

The rearrangement uses TRBV2 and TRBJ2-7; the match to TRBD1 covers 8 bases. The trim removed 2 bases at V and 0 bases at J, leaving 9 bases unmatched. The germline gives CDR1 SNHLY, CDR2 FYNNEI. This CDR3 is built from 17 residues. CDR3 bases: TGTGCCAGCAGTGAAACCGGGACAGGCACCTTCTCCTACGAGCAGTACTTC. Translated: CASSETGTGTFSYEQYF.

This chain links TRBV29-1 with TRBJ1-1, with D unresolved. The CDR3 length is 12 residues. V was shortened by 6 bases and J by 1 base, with 9 bases between the two germline ends. CDR1 is SQVTM, CDR2 ANQGSEA, per germline. The CDR3 DNA sequence: TGCAGCGTCATGCCAGGGAACACTGAAGCTTTCTTT. Residues: CSVMPGNTEAFF.

The V gene is TRBV6-1, the J gene TRBJ1-1, with 8 bases aligning to TRBD1. CDR1 and CDR2 from the germline V gene are MNHNS and SASEGT. The V gene end was trimmed by 7 bases and the J gene end by 6 bases; junction bases not matched to a gene: 13. The CDR3 has 15 residues. The CDR3 here is CASTEPPGGGAEAFF. The CDR3 DNA sequence: TGTGCCAGCACCGAACCCCCAGGGGGCGGGGCTGAAGCTTTCTTT.

CDR3 sequence reads: CASGSLDITQYF. The CDR3 coding sequence is TGTGCCAGCGGCAGCTTGGACATTACTCAGTACTTC. V usage is TRBV5-8 and J usage is TRBJ2-5; tentatively, D is TRBD1 (5 bases). Trimming took off 7 bases at V and 11 bases at J, with 18 bases between the two ends. Germline CDR1 SGHTS, CDR2 YDEGEE. This CDR3 region has 12 residues.

The chain links TRBV4-3 to TRBJ1-4; no clear D. Germline lookup yields CDR1 LGHNA and CDR2 YSLEER. V lost 1 base, J lost 5 bases, and 14 bases lay in between. The CDR3 has 16 amino acids. The CDR3 region is CASSQVPAQLNEKLFF. The CDR3 region has the DNA TGCGCCAGCAGCCAAGTTCCGGCCCAACTAAATGAAAAACTGTTTTTT.

The V gene is TRBV9, the J gene TRBJ1-2; D is unclear. CDR3 length: 13 residues. V lost 4 bases and J lost 5, with 12 bases in between. Germline V gene sequence: CDR1 SGDLS, CDR2 YYNGEE. The chain's CDR3 is CASSPGWGYGYTF. DNA for the CDR3: TGTGCCAGCAGCCCGGGGTGGGGTTATGGCTACACCTTC.

The rearrangement joins TRBV9 to TRBJ2-7, with 9 positions matching TRBD1. Germline trimming cut 4 bases from V and 6 bases from J; bases unmatched to any gene: 11. Germline CDR1 and CDR2: SGDLS and YYNGEE. The CDR3 has 15 residues. The CDR3 loop is CASSFGTGWGLEQYF. In DNA form, the CDR3 reads TGTGCCAGCAGCTTTGGGACAGGGTGGGGACTCGAGCAGTACTTC. Full variable domain (remainder filled in from reference TRBV9 and TRBJ2-7): DSGVTQTPKHLITATGQRVTLRCSPRSGDLSVYWYQQSLDQGLQFLIQYYNGEERAKGNILERFSAQQFPDLHSELNLSSLELGDSALYFCASSFGTGWGLEQYFGPGTRLTVT.

This chain uses TRBV29-1 with TRBJ2-1; D gene uncertain. The V end lost 3 bases, the J end lost 5 bases, and 8 bases lay between the germline ends. The CDR3 extends over 12 amino acids. Germline values: CDR1 SQVTM, CDR2 ANQGSEA. The CDR3 here is CSVDDWHNEQFF. The CDR3, as DNA: TGCAGCGTTGACGACTGGCACAATGAGCAGTTCTTC.

This sequence joins TRBV5-6 and TRBJ1-2; D perhaps matches TRBD1 (5 bases). The CDR3 is 13 residues long. With 7 bases removed from V and 6 bases from J, the gap between germline ends came to 16 bases. Per the germline V gene, CDR1 is SGHDT and CDR2 is YYEEEE. The CDR3 sequence is CASAPRGFDGYTF. CDR3 sequence (DNA): TGTGCCAGCGCTCCCCGGGGGTTTGATGGCTACACCTTC. Full variable domain (remainder filled in from reference TRBV5-6 and TRBJ1-2): DAGVTQSPTHLIKTRGQQVTLRCSPKSGHDTVSWYQQALGQGPQFIFQYYEEEERQRGNFPDRFSGHQFPNYSSELNVNALLLGDSALYLCASAPRGFDGYTFGSGTRLTVV.

The V call is TRBV6-1, the J call TRBJ2-5, with no clear D. CDR3 size: 12 residues. V gave up 6 bases and J gave up 7 bases, with 12 bases separating them. From germline, CDR1 is MNHNS and CDR2 SASEGT. The CDR3 DNA is TGTGCCAGCAGCGAATACTCTGCGACCCAGTACTTC. This translates into CASSEYSATQYF.